These 5 T cell receptor beta chains were all obtained from the same sample, sequenced in a study of blood T cell repertoires in COVID-19. TCRdb's table, derived via immunoSEQ multiplex PCR, lists solely in-frame clones and lacks some. The table has 200,000 to 250,000 clones, around 83% seen once. Material for sequencing was PBMCs or T cells enriched from blood (not recorded which). The receptors shown here come from a woman in her forties who had recovered from COVID-19.

In its sample, this clone was seen a few times. The chain recombines TRBV20-1 with TRBJ2-5; TRBD2 might be the D (6 bases). This CDR3 comprises 13 residues. The germline CDR1 and CDR2 sequences are DFQATT and SNEGSKA (reference sequence). V was shortened by 3 bases and J by 5 bases, with 13 bases between the two germline ends. The CDR3 protein is CSASGGRRETQYF. The CDR3 bases are TGCAGTGCTAGTGGGGGGAGGAGGGAGACCCAGTACTTC.

The gene calls are TRBV2 and TRBJ1-2, with 10 bases that match TRBD1. J lost 3 bases, V lost 3 bases, and 4 bases had no gene match. CDR3 length: 15 residues. Germline values: CDR1 SNHLY, CDR2 FYNNEI. Written as DNA, the CDR3 is TGTGCCAGCAGTGAGGGACAGGGGTTTGACTATGGCTACACCTTC. This sequence encodes CASSEGQGFDYGYTF.

This clone has more than one count but fewer than ten. This chain connects TRBV10-2 to TRBJ1-2; 9 bases line up with TRBD1. This CDR3 is built from 14 residues. Germline values: CDR1 WSHSY, CDR2 SAAADI. V lost 4 bases to trimming and J lost 8 bases; unmatched junction nucleotides: 8. The CDR3 loop reads CASSVNRGQEGYTF. CDR3 nucleotide sequence: TGCGCCAGCAGTGTAAACAGGGGGCAGGAGGGCTACACCTTC.

The genes are TRBV11-3 and TRBJ2-3; TRBD2 matches at 10 bases. The CDR3 contains 18 residues. Germline V CDR1 and CDR2: SGHNT, YENEEA. J gave up 4 bases and V 2 bases, and 12 bases lay outside the gene matches. The CDR3 is CASSLLLSGRAISDTQYF. DNA for the CDR3: TGTGCCAGCAGCTTATTGTTGAGCGGGAGGGCCATCTCAGATACGCAGTATTTT.

V gene TRBV11-2 combines with J gene TRBJ2-2; 8 bases are shared with TRBD2. The V segment lost 8 bases and the J segment 6 bases; nucleotides outside the gene matches: 11. Germline V lookup: CDR1 SGHAT, CDR2 FQNNGV. The CDR3 contains 15 residues. This CDR3 reads CASRPPGLASGELFF. In DNA form, the CDR3 reads TGTGCCAGCCGACCGCCAGGACTAGCCTCCGGGGAGCTGTTTTTT.